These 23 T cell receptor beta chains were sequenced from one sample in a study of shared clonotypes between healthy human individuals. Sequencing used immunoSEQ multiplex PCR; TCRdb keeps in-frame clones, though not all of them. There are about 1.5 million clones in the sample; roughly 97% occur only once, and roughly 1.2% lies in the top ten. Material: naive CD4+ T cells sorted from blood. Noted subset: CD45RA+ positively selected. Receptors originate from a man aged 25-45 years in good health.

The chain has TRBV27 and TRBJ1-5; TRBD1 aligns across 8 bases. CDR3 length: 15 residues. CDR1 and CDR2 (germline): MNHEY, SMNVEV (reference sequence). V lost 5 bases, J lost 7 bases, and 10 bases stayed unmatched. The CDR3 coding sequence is TGTGCCAGCAGTCTGCGGACAGGGTCGAGACAGCCCCAGCATTTT. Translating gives CASSLRTGSRQPQHF.

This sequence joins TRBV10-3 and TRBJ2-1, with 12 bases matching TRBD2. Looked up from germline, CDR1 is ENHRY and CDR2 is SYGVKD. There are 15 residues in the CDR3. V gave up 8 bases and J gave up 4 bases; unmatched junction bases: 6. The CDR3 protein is CAIEGGTSGYNEQFF. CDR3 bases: TGTGCCATCGAGGGGGGGACTAGCGGGTACAATGAGCAGTTCTTC.

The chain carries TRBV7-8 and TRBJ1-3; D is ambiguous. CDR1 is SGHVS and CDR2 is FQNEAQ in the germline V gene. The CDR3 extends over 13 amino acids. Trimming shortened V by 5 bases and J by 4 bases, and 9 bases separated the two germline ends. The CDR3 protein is CASSLAYGNTIYF. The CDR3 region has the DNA TGTGCCAGCAGCCTGGCGTACGGAAACACCATATATTTT.

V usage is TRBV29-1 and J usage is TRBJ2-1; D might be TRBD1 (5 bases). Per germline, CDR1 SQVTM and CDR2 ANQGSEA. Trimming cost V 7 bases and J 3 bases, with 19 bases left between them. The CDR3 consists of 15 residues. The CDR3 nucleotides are TGCAGCGGAACAGGTTTGTTGGGCTTCTACAATGAGCAGTTCTTC. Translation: CSGTGLLGFYNEQFF.

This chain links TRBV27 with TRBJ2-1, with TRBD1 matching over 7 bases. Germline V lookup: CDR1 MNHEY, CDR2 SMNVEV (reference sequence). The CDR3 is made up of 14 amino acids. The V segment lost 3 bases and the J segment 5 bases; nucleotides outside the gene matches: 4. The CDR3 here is CASSFWTGHNEQFF. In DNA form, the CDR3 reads TGTGCCAGCAGTTTTTGGACAGGTCACAATGAGCAGTTCTTC.

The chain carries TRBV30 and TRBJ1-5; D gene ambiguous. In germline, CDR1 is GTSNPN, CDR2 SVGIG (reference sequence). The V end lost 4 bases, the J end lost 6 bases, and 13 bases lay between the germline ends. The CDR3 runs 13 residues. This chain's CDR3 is CAWNKGFFQPQHF. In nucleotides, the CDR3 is TGTGCCTGGAATAAAGGGTTTTTTCAGCCCCAGCATTTT.

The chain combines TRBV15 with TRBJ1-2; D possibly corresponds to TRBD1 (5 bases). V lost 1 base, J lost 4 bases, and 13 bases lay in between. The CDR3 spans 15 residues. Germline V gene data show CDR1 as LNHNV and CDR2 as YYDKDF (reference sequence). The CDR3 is CATSRVPGVAYGYTF. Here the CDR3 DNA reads TGTGCCACCAGCAGAGTCCCGGGGGTGGCCTATGGCTACACCTTC.

The CDR3 DNA reads TGCAGCGTTGGAGACATTTTGGGCAGCTTGAACACTGAAGCTTTCTTT. It specifies CSVGDILGSLNTEAFF. The rearrangement uses TRBV29-1 and TRBJ1-1; D remains unclear. V lost 4 bases, J lost 0 bases, and 18 bases lay in between. The CDR3 extends over 16 amino acids. Looked up from germline, CDR1 is SQVTM and CDR2 is ANQGSEA. Combining the CDR3 with reference TRBV29-1 and TRBJ1-1 gives the whole variable domain SAVISQKPSRDICQRGTSLTIQCQVDSQVTMMFWYRQQPGQSLTLIATANQGSEATYESGFVIDKFPISRPNLTFSTLTVSNMSPEDSSIYLCSVGDILGSLNTEAFFGQGTRLTVV.

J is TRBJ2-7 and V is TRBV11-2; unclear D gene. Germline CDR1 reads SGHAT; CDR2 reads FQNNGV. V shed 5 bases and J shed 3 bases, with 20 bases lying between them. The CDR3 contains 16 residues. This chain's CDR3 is CASSRPGSGRYYEQYF. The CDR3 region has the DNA TGTGCCAGCAGCAGGCCAGGTTCGGGCAGGTACTACGAGCAGTACTTC.

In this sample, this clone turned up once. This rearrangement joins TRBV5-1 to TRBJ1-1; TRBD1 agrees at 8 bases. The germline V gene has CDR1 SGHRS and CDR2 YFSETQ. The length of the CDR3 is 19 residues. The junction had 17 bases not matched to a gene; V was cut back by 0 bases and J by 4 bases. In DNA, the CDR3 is TGCGCCAGCAGCTTGGGGTCTGGCCAGGGGGCGTTTCAGGCCACTGAAGCTTTCTTT. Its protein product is CASSLGSGQGAFQATEAFF.

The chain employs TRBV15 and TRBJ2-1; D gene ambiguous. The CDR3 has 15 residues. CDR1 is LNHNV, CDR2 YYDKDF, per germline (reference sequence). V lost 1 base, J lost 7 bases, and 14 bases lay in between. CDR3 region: CATSRGRQVENEQFF. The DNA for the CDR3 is TGTGCCACCAGCAGAGGTCGGCAGGTGGAGAATGAGCAGTTCTTC.

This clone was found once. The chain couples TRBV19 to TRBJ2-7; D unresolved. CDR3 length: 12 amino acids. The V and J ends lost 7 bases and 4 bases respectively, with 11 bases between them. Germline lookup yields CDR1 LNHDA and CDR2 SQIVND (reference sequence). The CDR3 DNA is TGTGCCAGTACCTCGACACGTTACGAGCAGTACTTC. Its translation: CASTSTRYEQYF.

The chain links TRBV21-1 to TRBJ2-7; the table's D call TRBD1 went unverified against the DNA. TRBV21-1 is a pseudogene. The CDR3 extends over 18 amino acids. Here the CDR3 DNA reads TGTGCCAGCAGCAAAGGGTCTTTAGGGACAGGGATTATCTACGAGCAGTACTTC. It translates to CASSKGSLGTGIIYEQYF.

The DNA of the CDR3 is TGCAGCGGACGGGGGGGGACCGACAACACCGGGGAGCTGTTTTTT. Its protein is CSGRGGTDNTGELFF. The chain links TRBV29-1 to TRBJ2-2; 8 bases line up with TRBD2. The CDR3 totals 15 residues. Trimming removed 7 bases from V and 2 bases from J; junction bases left unmatched: 9. Germline V lookup: CDR1 SQVTM, CDR2 ANQGSEA.

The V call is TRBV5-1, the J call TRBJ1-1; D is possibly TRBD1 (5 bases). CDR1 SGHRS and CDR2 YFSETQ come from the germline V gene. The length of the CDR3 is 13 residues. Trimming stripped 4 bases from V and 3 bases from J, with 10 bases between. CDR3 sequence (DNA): TGCGCCAGCAGCGCGGGACGACACACTGAAGCTTTCTTT. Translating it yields CASSAGRHTEAFF.

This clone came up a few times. This CDR3 reads CASRLREPQHF. CDR3 nucleotides: TGTGCCAGCAGGTTAAGGGAGCCCCAGCATTTT. The J gene is TRBJ1-5, the V gene TRBV2; unclear D gene. V was trimmed by 6 bases and J by 8 bases, leaving 8 bases between them. There are 11 residues in the CDR3. The germline CDR1 and CDR2 sequences are SNHLY and FYNNEI.

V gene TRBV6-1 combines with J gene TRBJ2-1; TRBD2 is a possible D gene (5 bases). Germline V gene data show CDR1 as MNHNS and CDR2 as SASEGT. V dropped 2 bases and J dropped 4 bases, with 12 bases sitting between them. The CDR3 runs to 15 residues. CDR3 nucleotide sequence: TGTGCCAGCAGTGAATCAGGCGGGTGGTACAATGAGCAGTTCTTC. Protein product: CASSESGGWYNEQFF.

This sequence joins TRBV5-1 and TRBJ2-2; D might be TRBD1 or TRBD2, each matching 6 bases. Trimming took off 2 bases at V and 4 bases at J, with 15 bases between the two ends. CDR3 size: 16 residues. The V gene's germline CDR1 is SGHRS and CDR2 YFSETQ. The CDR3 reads CASSLQGLISTGELFF. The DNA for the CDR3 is TGCGCCAGCAGCTTACAGGGACTTATCAGCACCGGGGAGCTGTTTTTT.

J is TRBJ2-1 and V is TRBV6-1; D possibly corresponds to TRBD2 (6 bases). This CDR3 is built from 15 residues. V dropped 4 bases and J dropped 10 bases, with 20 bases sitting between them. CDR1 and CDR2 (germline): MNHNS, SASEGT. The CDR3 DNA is TGTGCCAGCAGTGGGGGGTTAGGGGAGGTGCGAGAGCAGTTCTTC. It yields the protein CASSGGLGEVREQFF.

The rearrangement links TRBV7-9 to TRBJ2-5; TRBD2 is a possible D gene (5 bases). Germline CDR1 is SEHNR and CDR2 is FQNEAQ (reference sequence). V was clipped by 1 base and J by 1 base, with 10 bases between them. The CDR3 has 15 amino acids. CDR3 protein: CASSLGLKVQETQYF. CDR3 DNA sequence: TGTGCCAGCAGCTTAGGACTAAAGGTCCAAGAGACCCAGTACTTC.

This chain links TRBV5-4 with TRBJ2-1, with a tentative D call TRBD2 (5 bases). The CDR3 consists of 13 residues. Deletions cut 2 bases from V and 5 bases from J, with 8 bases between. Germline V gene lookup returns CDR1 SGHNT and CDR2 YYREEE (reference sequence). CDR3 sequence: CASSLRRDNEQFF. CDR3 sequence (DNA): TGTGCCAGCAGCTTAAGGCGGGACAATGAGCAGTTCTTC.

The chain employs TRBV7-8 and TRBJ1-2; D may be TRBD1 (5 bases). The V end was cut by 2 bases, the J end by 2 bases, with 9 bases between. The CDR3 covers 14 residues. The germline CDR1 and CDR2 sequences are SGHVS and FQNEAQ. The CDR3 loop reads CASSLPGENYGYTF. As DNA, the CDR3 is TGTGCCAGCAGCTTACCGGGGGAGAACTATGGCTACACCTTC.

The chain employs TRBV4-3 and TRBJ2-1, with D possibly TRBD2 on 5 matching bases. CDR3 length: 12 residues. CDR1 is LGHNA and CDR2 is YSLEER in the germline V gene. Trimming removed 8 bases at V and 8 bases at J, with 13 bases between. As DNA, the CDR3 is TGCGCCAGCGGGAGTAGAAAGCATGAGCAGTTCTTC. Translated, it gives CASGSRKHEQFF.